This T cell receptor (beta chain) was documented in a study of shared clonotypes between healthy human individuals. Study-wide results and limits: Clonotype sharing among donors likely depends on sequencing depth. What rarefaction showed was incomplete sorted-subset sequencing despite large depth. Roughly 5% of naive CD4 clonotypes were shared across several donors.

The sample holds one count of this clone. Antigen specificity is unknown. Germline values: CDR1 SGHAT, CDR2 FQNNGV. The CDR3 runs to 16 residues. J was trimmed by 7 bases and V by 5 bases; bases with no gene match: 11. The assay used deep level. Data came from immunoSEQ multiplex PCR; TCRdb stores just in-frame clones and leaves some out. The data show 1,500,000 or so clones, around 95% seen once. V and J are TRBV11-2 and TRBJ1-5; 10 bases agree with TRBD1. This TCR derives from a man aged 30 to 45 in good health. The source material was naive CD4+ T cells sorted from blood. Specified subset: CD45RA+ positively selected. The CDR3 region has the DNA TGTGCCAGCAGCGGATTCGACAGGGGGCTCGGACAGCCCCAGCATTTT. This translates into CASSGFDRGLGQPQHF.